Listed here are 18 T cell receptor beta chains from one sample, sequenced in a study of long-term antiretroviral therapy in people with HIV. At the survey level, the v3.0 immunoSEQ assay was run. Method: immunoSEQ multiplex PCR; TCRdb's copy keeps in-frame clones and lacks some. The table lists tens of thousands of clones, around 83% of them singletons. The starting material was unsorted PBMCs, obtained 1.3 years after starting antiretroviral therapy. The source of these receptors is a man in his fifties or sixties with HIV.

V is TRBV4-3 and J is TRBJ1-5, with D unclear. Germline values: CDR1 LGHNA, CDR2 YSLEER. V lost 2 bases and J 4 bases, leaving 6 bases between the germline ends. The CDR3 consists of 13 residues. The CDR3: CASSQWLNQPQHF. The CDR3 region has the DNA TGCGCCAGCAGCCAATGGCTGAATCAGCCCCAGCATTTT.

V gene TRBV5-1 combines with J gene TRBJ2-6, with no clear D. Between the trimmed V and J ends, which lost 5 bases and 2 bases, there was a span of 5 bases. CDR3 size: 13 residues. From germline, CDR1 is SGHRS and CDR2 YFSETQ. CDR3 nucleotide sequence: TGCGCCAGCAGTGAGCCTGGGGCCAACGTCCTGACTTTC. Amino acid sequence: CASSEPGANVLTF.

V is TRBV5-1 and J is TRBJ1-2, with TRBD1 matching 7 bases. The CDR3 sequence is 13 residues long. Germline lookup yields CDR1 SGHRS and CDR2 YFSETQ. J lost 6 bases, V lost 4 bases, and 6 bases had no gene match. The DNA of the CDR3 is TGCGCCAGCAGCGTAGACAGGGAAGATGGCTACACCTTC. Its protein is CASSVDREDGYTF.

The chain is built from TRBV29-1 and TRBJ1-1; the D gene is possibly TRBD1 (6 bases). Germline V gives CDR1 SQVTM, CDR2 ANQGSEA. Trimming removed 7 bases at V and 4 bases at J, with 13 bases between. The CDR3 runs to 12 residues. The CDR3 DNA reads TGCAGCGCCAACAGGGAGATCACTGAAGCTTTCTTT. Translated, it gives CSANREITEAFF.

The chain joins TRBV7-3 to TRBJ2-1; 13 bases align to TRBD2. After removal of 5 bases from V and 4 bases from J, the junction contained 8 bases not matched to a gene. Germline values: CDR1 SGHTA, CDR2 FQGTGA. The CDR3 is 17 residues long. The CDR3 DNA reads TGTGCCAGCAGCCTGACTAGCGGGGGGCCCAGTTACAATGAGCAGTTCTTC. Translated: CASSLTSGGPSYNEQFF. Full variable domain (remainder filled in from reference TRBV7-3 and TRBJ2-1): GAGVSQTPSNKVTEKGKYVELRCDPISGHTALYWYRQSLGQGPEFLIYFQGTGAADDSGLPNDRFFAVRPEGSVSTLKIQRTERGDSAVYLCASSLTSGGPSYNEQFFGPGTRLTVL.

The rearrangement uses TRBV30 and TRBJ1-4; TRBD1 agrees at 7 bases. V lost 4 bases and J lost 6; bases outside the gene matches: 8. The CDR3 is 14 residues long. Germline lookup yields CDR1 GTSNPN and CDR2 SVGIG (reference sequence). The CDR3, as DNA: TGTGCCTGGAACCCCTCAGGGGGATATGAAAAACTGTTTTTT. It specifies CAWNPSGGYEKLFF.

The chain joins TRBV19 to TRBJ2-2; 8 bases fit TRBD1. Unmatched junction bases numbered 10, after V lost 6 bases and J lost 4 bases. Germline values: CDR1 LNHDA, CDR2 SQIVND (reference sequence). The CDR3 extends over 16 amino acids. In DNA form, the CDR3 reads TGTGCCAGTAGCACAGGACAGGGCAGTTTCACCGGGGAGCTGTTTTTT. Its translation is CASSTGQGSFTGELFF.

This clone was seen once. The chain carries TRBV6-5 and TRBJ2-2; D uncertain. Germline V gene lookup returns CDR1 MNHEY and CDR2 SVGAGI. V was cut by 1 base and J by 1 base, with 1 base left in between. The CDR3 has 13 residues. CDR3 DNA: TGTGCCAGCAGTTACTGGAACACCGGGGAGCTGTTTTTT. It is translated as CASSYWNTGELFF.

The genes are TRBV5-4 and TRBJ2-3; 13 bases line up with TRBD2. The V and J ends lost 0 bases and 5 bases, in that order; junction bases with no gene match: 0. The CDR3 is 15 residues long. Germline assignment: CDR1 SGHNT and CDR2 YYREEE (reference sequence). The CDR3 sequence: CASSLGTSGGDTQYF. The CDR3 coding sequence is TGTGCCAGCAGCTTGGGGACTAGCGGGGGAGATACGCAGTATTTT.

The chain carries TRBV29-1 and TRBJ1-2; 11 bases map to TRBD1. V lost 5 bases, J lost 0 bases, and 8 bases stayed unmatched. Looked up from germline, CDR1 is SQVTM and CDR2 is ANQGSEA. The CDR3 length is 16 residues. CDR3 protein: CSVTGQGALSNYGYTF. As DNA, the CDR3 is TGCAGCGTTACCGGACAGGGGGCACTTTCTAACTATGGCTACACCTTC.

The rearrangement links TRBV28 to TRBJ2-7, with TRBD2 identical over 10 bases. The CDR3 length is 14 residues. Germline CDR1 MDHEN, CDR2 SYDVKM. The ends lost 4 bases at V and 6 bases at J; junction bases unmatched: 6. The CDR3 DNA is TGTGCCAGCAGTTGGCAGCGGGGGGGCCGCGAGCAGTACTTC. This gives the protein CASSWQRGGREQYF.

The CDR3 region has the DNA TGCGCCAGCAGCTTGGTGGCCCTAGAGGAGACCCAGTACTTC. It is translated as CASSLVALEETQYF. The V gene is TRBV5-1, the J gene TRBJ2-5; D call uncertain. V was cut by 0 bases and J by 5 bases, with 11 bases left in between. The V gene's germline CDR1 is SGHRS and CDR2 YFSETQ. There are 14 residues in the CDR3.

This chain links TRBV27 with TRBJ1-2; D is ambiguous. V lost 7 bases to trimming and J lost 6 bases, with 15 bases between them. Per germline, CDR1 MNHEY and CDR2 SMNVEV (reference sequence). This CDR3 has 13 amino acids. CDR3 protein: CASTNSWTDGYTF. CDR3 nucleotide sequence: TGTGCCAGCACCAATTCCTGGACGGATGGCTACACCTTC.

The chain couples TRBV10-3 to TRBJ2-5, with TRBD2 matching over 10 bases. The CDR3 is 15 amino acids. Germline V gene lookup returns CDR1 ENHRY and CDR2 SYGVKD. Trimming cost V 10 bases and J 4 bases; bases outside gene matches: 12. CDR3 loop: CATTRSGGASETQYF. CDR3 sequence (DNA): TGTGCCACCACTAGAAGCGGGGGGGCGTCAGAGACCCAGTACTTC.

The rearrangement links TRBV30 to TRBJ1-2; the match to TRBD1 covers 10 bases. Trimming cost V 3 bases and J 4 bases; bases outside gene matches: 5. The CDR3 covers 14 residues. CDR1 and CDR2 (germline): GTSNPN, SVGIG (reference sequence). Here the CDR3 reads CAWSPRDRGYGYTF. The CDR3, as DNA: TGTGCCTGGAGCCCCCGGGACAGGGGCTATGGCTACACCTTC.

V is TRBV5-5 and J is TRBJ1-1; D remains ambiguous. The CDR3 consists of 14 residues. V gave up 4 bases and J gave up 0 bases, with 10 bases separating them. Germline CDR1 SGHKS, CDR2 YYEKEE (reference sequence). The CDR3 loop reads CASSRAGMNTEAFF. The CDR3 DNA reads as TGTGCCAGCAGCCGTGCGGGGATGAACACTGAAGCTTTCTTT.

The rearrangement uses TRBV5-6 and TRBJ1-2; 7 nucleotides agree with TRBD1. Germline values: CDR1 SGHDT, CDR2 YYEEEE. With V trimmed by 0 bases and J by 1 base, 0 bases remained unmatched. The CDR3 contains 14 residues. The CDR3 protein is CASSLDRGNYGYTF. DNA of the CDR3: TGTGCCAGCAGCTTGGACAGGGGTAACTATGGCTACACCTTC.

This clone was recorded only once. This sequence joins TRBV5-1 and TRBJ2-3; D remains unclear. Deletions cut 0 bases from V and 2 bases from J, with 1 base between. CDR3 length: 12 amino acids. Germline V lookup: CDR1 SGHRS, CDR2 YFSETQ. CDR3 amino acids: CASSLDTDTQYF. In nucleotides, the CDR3 is TGCGCCAGCAGCTTGGACACAGATACGCAGTATTTT. The full variable domain, completed using reference TRBV5-1 and TRBJ2-3, is KAGVTQTPRYLIKTRGQQVTLSCSPISGHRSVSWYQQTPGQGLQFLFEYFSETQRNKGNFPGRFSGRQFSNSRSEMNVSTLELGDSALYLCASSLDTDTQYFGPGTRLTVL.